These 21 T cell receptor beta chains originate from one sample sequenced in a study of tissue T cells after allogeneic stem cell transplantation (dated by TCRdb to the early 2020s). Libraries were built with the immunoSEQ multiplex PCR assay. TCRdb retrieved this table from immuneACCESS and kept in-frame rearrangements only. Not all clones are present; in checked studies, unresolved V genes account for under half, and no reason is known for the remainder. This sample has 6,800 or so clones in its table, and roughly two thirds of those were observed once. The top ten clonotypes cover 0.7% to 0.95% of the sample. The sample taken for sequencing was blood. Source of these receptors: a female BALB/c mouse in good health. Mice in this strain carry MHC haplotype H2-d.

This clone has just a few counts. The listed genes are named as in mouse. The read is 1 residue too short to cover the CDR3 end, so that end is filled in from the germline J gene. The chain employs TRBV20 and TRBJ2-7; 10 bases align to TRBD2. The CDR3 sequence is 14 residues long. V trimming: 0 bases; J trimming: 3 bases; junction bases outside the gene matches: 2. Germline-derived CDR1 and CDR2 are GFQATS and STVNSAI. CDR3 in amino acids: CGAREGLGFYEQYF. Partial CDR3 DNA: TGTGGTGCTAGGGAGGGACTGGGGTTCTATGAACAGTAC.

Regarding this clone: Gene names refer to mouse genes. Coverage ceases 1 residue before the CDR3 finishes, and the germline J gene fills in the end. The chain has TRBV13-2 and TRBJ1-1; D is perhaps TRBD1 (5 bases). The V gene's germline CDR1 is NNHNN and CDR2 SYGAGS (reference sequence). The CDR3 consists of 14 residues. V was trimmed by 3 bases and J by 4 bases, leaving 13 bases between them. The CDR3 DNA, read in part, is TGTGCCAGCGGTGGGCGGCGCGGGGGCACAGAAGTCTTC. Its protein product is CASGGRRGGTEVF. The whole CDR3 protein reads CASGGRRGGTEVFF.

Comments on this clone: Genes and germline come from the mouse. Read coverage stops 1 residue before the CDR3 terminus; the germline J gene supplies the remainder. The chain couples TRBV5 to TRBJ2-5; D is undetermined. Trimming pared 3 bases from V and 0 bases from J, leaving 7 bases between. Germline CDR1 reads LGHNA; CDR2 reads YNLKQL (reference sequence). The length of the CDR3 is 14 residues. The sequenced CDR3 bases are TGTGCCAGCAGCCATGGGTTTAACCAAGACACCCAGTAC. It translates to CASSHGFNQDTQY. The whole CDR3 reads CASSHGFNQDTQYF.

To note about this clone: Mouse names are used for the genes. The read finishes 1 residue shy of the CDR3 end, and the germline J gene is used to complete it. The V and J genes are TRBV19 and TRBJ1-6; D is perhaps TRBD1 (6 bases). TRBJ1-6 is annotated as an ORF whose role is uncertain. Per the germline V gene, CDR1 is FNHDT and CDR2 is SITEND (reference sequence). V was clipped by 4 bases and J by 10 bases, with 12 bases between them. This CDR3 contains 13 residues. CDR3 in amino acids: CASSSQGRSPLYF. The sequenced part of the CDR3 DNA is TGTGCCAGCAGTTCCCAGGGGCGGTCGCCCCTCTAC.

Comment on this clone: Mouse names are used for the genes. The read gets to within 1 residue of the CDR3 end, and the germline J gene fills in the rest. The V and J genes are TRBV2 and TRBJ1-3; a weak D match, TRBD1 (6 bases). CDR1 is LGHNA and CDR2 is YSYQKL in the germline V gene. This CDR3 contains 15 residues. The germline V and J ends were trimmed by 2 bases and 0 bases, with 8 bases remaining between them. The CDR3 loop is CASSQQGSSGNTLYF. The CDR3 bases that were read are TGTGCCAGCAGCCAACAGGGGTCTTCTGGAAATACGCTCTAT.

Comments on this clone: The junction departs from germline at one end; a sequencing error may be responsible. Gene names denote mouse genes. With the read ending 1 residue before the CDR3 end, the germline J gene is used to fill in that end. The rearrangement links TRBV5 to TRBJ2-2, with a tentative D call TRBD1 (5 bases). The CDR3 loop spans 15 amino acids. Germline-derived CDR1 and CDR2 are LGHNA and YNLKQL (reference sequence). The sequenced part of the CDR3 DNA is TGTGCCGGCAGCCAAGAAGGGGAGGACACCGGGCAGCTCTAC. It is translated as CAGSQEGEDTGQLY. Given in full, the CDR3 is CAGSQEGEDTGQLYF.

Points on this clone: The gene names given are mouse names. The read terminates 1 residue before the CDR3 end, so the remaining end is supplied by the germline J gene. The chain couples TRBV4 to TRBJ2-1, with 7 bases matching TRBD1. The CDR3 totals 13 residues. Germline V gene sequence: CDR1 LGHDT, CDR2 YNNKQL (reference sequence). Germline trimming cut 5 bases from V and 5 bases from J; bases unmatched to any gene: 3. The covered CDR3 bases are TGTGCCAGCAGCCACAGGGGACATGCTGAGCAGTTC. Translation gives CASSHRGHAEQF. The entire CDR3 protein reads CASSHRGHAEQFF.

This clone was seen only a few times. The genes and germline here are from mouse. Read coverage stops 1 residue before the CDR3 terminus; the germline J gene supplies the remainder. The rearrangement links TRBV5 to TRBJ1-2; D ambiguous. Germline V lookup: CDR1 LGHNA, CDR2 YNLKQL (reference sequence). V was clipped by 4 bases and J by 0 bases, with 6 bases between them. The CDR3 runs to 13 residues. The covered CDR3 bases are TGTGCCAGCAGCCCGGAGGCAAACTCCGACTACACC. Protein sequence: CASSPEANSDYT. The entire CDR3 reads CASSPEANSDYTF.

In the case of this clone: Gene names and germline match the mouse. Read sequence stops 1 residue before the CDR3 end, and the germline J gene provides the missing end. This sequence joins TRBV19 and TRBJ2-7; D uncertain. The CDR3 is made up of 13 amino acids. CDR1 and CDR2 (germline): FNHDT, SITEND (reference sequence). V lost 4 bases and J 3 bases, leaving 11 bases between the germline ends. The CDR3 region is CASSPVRDYEQYF. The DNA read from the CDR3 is TGTGCCAGCAGTCCCGTTCGGGACTATGAACAGTAC.

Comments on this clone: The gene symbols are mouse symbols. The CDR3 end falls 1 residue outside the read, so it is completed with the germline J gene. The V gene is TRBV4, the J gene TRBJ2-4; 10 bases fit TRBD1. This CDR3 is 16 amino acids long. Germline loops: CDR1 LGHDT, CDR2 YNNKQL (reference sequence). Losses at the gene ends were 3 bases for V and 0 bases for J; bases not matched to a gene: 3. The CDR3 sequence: CASSYGQGGSQNTLYF. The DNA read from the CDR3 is TGTGCCAGCAGCTACGGACAGGGGGGTAGTCAAAACACCTTGTAC.

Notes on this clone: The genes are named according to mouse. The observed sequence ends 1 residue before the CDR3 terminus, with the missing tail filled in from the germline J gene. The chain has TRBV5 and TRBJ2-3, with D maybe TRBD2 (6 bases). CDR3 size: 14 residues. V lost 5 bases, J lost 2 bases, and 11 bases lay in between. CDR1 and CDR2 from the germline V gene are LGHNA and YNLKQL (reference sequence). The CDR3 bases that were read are TGTGCCAGCAGCGTCCTGGGGATTGCAGAAACGCTGTAT. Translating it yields CASSVLGIAETLY. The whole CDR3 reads CASSVLGIAETLYF.

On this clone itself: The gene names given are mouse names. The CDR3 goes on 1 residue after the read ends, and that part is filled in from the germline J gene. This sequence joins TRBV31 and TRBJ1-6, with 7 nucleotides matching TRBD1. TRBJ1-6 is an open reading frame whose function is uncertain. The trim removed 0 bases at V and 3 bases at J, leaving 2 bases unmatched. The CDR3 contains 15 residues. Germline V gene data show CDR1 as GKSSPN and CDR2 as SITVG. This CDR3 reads CAWSLGDSYNSPLYF. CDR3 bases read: TGTGCCTGGAGTCTAGGGGACAGCTATAATTCGCCCCTCTAC.

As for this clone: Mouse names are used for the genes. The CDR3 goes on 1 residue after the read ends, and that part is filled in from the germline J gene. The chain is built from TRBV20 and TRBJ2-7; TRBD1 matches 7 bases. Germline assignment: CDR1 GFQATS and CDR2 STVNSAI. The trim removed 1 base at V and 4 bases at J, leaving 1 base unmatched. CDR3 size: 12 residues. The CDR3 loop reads CGARGGQYEQYF. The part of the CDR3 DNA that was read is TGTGGTGCTAGGGGGGGACAGTATGAACAGTAC.

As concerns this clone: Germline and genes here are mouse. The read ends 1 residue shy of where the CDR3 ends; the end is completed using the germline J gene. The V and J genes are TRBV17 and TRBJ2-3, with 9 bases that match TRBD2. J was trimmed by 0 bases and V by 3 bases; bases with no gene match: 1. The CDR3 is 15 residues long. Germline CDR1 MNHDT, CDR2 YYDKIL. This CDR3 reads CASSRLGGSAETLYF. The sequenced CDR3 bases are TGTGCTAGCAGTAGGCTGGGGGGGAGTGCAGAAACGCTGTAT.

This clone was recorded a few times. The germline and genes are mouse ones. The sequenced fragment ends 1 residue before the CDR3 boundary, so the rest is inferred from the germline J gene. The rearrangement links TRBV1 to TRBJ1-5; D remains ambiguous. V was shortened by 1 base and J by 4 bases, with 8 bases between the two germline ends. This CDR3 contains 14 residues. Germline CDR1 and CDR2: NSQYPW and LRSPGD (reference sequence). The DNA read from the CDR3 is TGCACCTGCAGTGCAGGGAGAGGGAACCAGGCTCCGCTT. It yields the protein CTCSAGRGNQAPL. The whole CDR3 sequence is CTCSAGRGNQAPLF.

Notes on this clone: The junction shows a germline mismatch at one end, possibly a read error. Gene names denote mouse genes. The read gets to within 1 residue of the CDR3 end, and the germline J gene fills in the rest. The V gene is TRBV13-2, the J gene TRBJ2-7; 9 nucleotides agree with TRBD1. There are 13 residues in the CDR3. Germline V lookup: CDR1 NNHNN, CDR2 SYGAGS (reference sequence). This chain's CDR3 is CASSDPGQGEQYF. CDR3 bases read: TGTGCCAGCAGTGATCCGGGACAGGGTGAACAGTAC.

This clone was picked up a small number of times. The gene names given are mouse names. The part of the CDR3 DNA that was read is TGTGCCAGCAGTGATGCAGGGGAACAGTAC. Amino acids: CASSDAGEQY. The full-length CDR3 reads as CASSDAGEQYF. The chain links TRBV13-1 to TRBJ2-7, with D possibly TRBD1 on 5 matching bases. The read ends 1 residue shy of where the CDR3 ends; the end is completed using the germline J gene. CDR1 NSHNY and CDR2 SYGAGN come from the germline V gene. V gave up 0 bases and J gave up 7 bases, with 5 bases separating them. This CDR3 is 11 amino acids long.

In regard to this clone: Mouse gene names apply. The CDR3 DNA, read in part, is TGTGCCAGCAGTGATCCCACAGGGCAAGACACCCAGTAC. Protein sequence: CASSDPTGQDTQY. The full CDR3 is CASSDPTGQDTQYF. The chain uses TRBV13-1 and TRBJ2-5; possibly TRBD1 for D (6 bases). The observed sequence ends 1 residue before the CDR3 terminus, with the missing tail filled in from the germline J gene. The germline gives CDR1 NSHNY, CDR2 SYGAGN. V was trimmed by 1 base and J by 3 bases, leaving 9 bases between them. This CDR3 has 14 residues.

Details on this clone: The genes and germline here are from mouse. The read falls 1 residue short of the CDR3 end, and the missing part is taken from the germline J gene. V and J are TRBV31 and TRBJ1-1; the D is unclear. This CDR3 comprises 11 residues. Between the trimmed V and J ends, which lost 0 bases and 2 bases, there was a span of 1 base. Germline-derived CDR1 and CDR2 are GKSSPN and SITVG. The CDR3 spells CAWSLNTEVFF. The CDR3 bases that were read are TGTGCCTGGAGTCTCAACACAGAAGTCTTC.

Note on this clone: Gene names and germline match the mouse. The CDR3 loop reads CASSLGGRDEQYF. The DNA read from the CDR3 is TGTGCCAGCAGTTTGGGGGGGCGCGATGAACAGTAC. V is TRBV14 and J is TRBJ2-7; 8 bases are shared with TRBD2. Coverage ceases 1 residue before the CDR3 finishes, and the germline J gene fills in the end. The CDR3 is made up of 13 amino acids. Germline CDR1 SGHDT, CDR2 FRDEAV. The ends lost 2 bases at V and 5 bases at J; junction bases unmatched: 3.

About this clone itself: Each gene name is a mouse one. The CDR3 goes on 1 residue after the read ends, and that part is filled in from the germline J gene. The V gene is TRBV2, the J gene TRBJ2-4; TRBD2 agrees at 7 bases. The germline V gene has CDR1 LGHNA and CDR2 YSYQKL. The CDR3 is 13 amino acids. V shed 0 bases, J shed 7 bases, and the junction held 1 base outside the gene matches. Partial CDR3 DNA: TGTGCCAGCAGCCAAGACCTGGGGGACACCTTGTAC. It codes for CASSQDLGDTLY. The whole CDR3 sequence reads CASSQDLGDTLYF.